This TCR beta chain was observed in a study of blood T cell repertoires in COVID-19. Whole-study context: COVID-19 samples, acute and convalescent, were from the United States, Italy and Spain. Sources were T cells, B-cell-depleted T cells, or PBMCs; the material itself was cDNA or gDNA.

Remarks on this clone: An end of the junction differs from the germline gene, which may be a read error.

Recovered Cohort 3 donors showed two negative PCRs, clearance, or symptom resolution. The CDR3 has 12 residues. Germline CDR1 SEHNR, CDR2 FQNEAQ (reference sequence). TCRdb's copy holds only in-frame clones and misses some; the assay was immunoSEQ multiplex PCR. The sample lists roughly 150,000 clones, under 90% occurring once. The origin of this receptor is a man aged 50 or older who had recovered from COVID-19. Sequences were obtained from PBMCs or T cells enriched from blood (not recorded which). The chain combines TRBV7-9 with TRBJ1-4; TRBD1 is a possible D gene (5 bases). The CDR3, as DNA: TGTGCCAGCAGCTCGACCCAGGGCAGGGAGGATTTT. It translates to CASSSTQGREDF.